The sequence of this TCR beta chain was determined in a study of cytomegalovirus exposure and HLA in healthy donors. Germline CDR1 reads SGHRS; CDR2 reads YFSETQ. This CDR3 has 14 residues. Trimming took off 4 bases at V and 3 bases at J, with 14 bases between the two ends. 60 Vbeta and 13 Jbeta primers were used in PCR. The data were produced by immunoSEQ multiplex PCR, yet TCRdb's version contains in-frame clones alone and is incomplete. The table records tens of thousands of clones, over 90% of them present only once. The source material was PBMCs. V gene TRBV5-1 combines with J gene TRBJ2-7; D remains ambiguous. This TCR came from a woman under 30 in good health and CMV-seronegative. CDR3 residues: CASSPNPQDYEQYF. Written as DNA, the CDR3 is TGCGCCAGCAGCCCAAACCCCCAGGACTACGAGCAGTACTTC.